The rows below give T cell receptor beta chains drawn from one sample of a study of breast tumors, draining lymph nodes, adjacent tissues. TCRdb re-derived calls from the multiplex PCR reads in MiXCR, one entry per CDR3 protein. The sample lists nearly 200,000 distinct CDR3 sequences; 25% to 40% were seen once. The sample taken for sequencing was axillary lymph node tissue. Every receptor here comes from a female donor with breast cancer. Some clones in this sample may be carry-over from other donors' samples. CDR3s include the opening cysteine and the closing phenylalanine or tryptophan. The order of the fields is CDR3 protein, CDR3 DNA, V gene, J gene, clone size, D gene. A D gene is named only where the DNA matches it firmly. A row's size may be missing; if present it is once, few, many or a size class.

CDR3: CASSQVQGPPYEQYF
DNA: TGTGCCAGCAGCCAAGTACAGGGTCCCCCCTACGAGCAGTACTTC
V: TRBV14
J: TRBJ2-7
size: many
D: -

CDR3: CASSEERVTNEQFF
DNA: TGTGCCAGCAGCGAAGAACGGGTCACTAATGAGCAGTTCTTC
V: TRBV4-2
J: TRBJ2-1
size: many
D: -

CDR3: CASSLSMGETQYF
DNA: TGTGCCAGCAGCTTAAGCATGGGGGAGACCCAGTACTTC
V: TRBV11-3
J: TRBJ2-5
size: many
D: -

CDR3: CSVGGSYNSPLHF
DNA: TGCAGCGTTGGGGGTTCCTATAATTCACCCCTCCACTTT
V: TRBV29-1
J: TRBJ1-6
size: -
D: -

CDR3: CASYGGYEQFF
DNA: TGTGCCAGCTACGGGGGTTATGAGCAGTTCTTC
V: TRBV3-1
J: TRBJ2-1
size: many
D: -

CDR3: CVSSVGTGAYNEQFF
DNA: TGTGTCAGCAGTGTTGGGACAGGGGCCTACAATGAGCAGTTCTTC
V: TRBV6-4
J: TRBJ2-1
size: -
D: TRBD1

CDR3: CATSREQGALNEKLFF
DNA: TGTGCCACCAGCAGAGAACAGGGTGCCCTTAATGAAAAACTGTTTTTT
V: TRBV15
J: TRBJ1-4
size: many
D: -

CDR3: CASSGTGGEIYGYTF
DNA: TGTGCCAGCAGTGGGACAGGGGGAGAGATTTATGGCTACACCTTC
V: TRBV6-1
J: TRBJ1-2
size: many
D: TRBD1

CDR3: CAWEKGQPISTDTQYF
DNA: TGTGCCTGGGAAAAGGGACAGCCCATTAGCACAGATACGCAGTATTTT
V: TRBV30
J: TRBJ2-3
size: few
D: TRBD1

CDR3: CASSHTGAAGGTQYF
DNA: TGTGCCAGCAGTCACACGGGGGCGGCCGGGGGGACCCAGTACTTC
V: TRBV6-5
J: TRBJ2-5
size: -
D: -

CDR3: CSARRTSGGLLFTGELFF
DNA: TGCAGTGCTAGAAGGACTAGCGGGGGGCTTCTTTTCACCGGGGAGCTGTTTTTT
V: TRBV20-1
J: TRBJ2-2
size: many
D: TRBD2

CDR3: CASSLGLAEGNEQFF
DNA: TGTGCCAGCAGCTTAGGGCTAGCGGAGGGGAATGAGCAGTTCTTC
V: TRBV7-2
J: TRBJ2-1
size: many
D: TRBD2

CDR3: CATTGQGNNSPLHF
DNA: TGTGCTACTACTGGACAGGGCAATAATTCACCCCTCCACTTT
V: TRBV10-3
J: TRBJ1-6
size: once
D: TRBD1

CDR3: CAWRSPGQGKLDEQFF
DNA: TGTGCCTGGAGAAGTCCTGGACAGGGGAAGTTGGATGAGCAGTTCTTC
V: TRBV30
J: TRBJ2-1
size: many
D: TRBD1

CDR3: CASKWEAGADEQYF
DNA: TGTGCCAGCAAGTGGGAGGCAGGGGCCGACGAGCAGTACTTC
V: TRBV6-1
J: TRBJ2-7
size: -
D: -

CDR3: CASSLKTEYGYTF
DNA: TGTGCCAGCAGTTTGAAGACAGAATACGGCTACACCTTC
V: TRBV19
J: TRBJ1-2
size: -
D: -

CDR3: CSARTQGRDGYTF
DNA: TGCAGTGCTAGGACACAGGGGAGGGATGGCTACACCTTC
V: TRBV20-1
J: TRBJ1-2
size: many
D: TRBD1

CDR3: CASSLGDRWEKLFF
DNA: TGTGCCAGCAGTTTAGGGGACAGGTGGGAAAAACTGTTTTTT
V: TRBV28
J: TRBJ1-4
size: -
D: TRBD1

CDR3: CASRSRDLGTSNEQFF
DNA: TGTGCCAGCAGGAGTAGGGACCTAGGGACATCCAATGAGCAGTTCTTC
V: TRBV7-9
J: TRBJ2-1
size: many
D: -

CDR3: CASRPLSGSHSYNEQFF
DNA: TGTGCCAGCAGGCCCCTTAGCGGGAGCCACTCCTACAATGAGCAGTTCTTC
V: TRBV13
J: TRBJ2-1
size: many
D: TRBD2

CDR3: CSASVGRGNHNEQFF
DNA: TGCAGTGCTAGTGTAGGTAGAGGGAACCACAATGAGCAGTTCTTC
V: TRBV20-1
J: TRBJ2-1
size: many
D: -